Included here is one T cell receptor (beta chain) sequence, with context. Its antigen is not identified. Clones were read by immunoSEQ multiplex PCR, and TCRdb kept only the in-frame ones, dropping some. The profile shows thousands of clones, roughly three quarters of them singletons. CDR1 SGHAT and CDR2 FQDESV come from the germline V gene (reference sequence). This CDR3 contains 15 residues. The V gene end was trimmed by 1 base and the J gene end by 4 bases; junction bases not matched to a gene: 6. This sample was taken from a study of ipilimumab plus nivolumab after autologous stem cell transplantation. Study-wide context: Median doses per patient: roughly five ipilimumab, about 8 nivolumab. The myeloma cohort included high-risk transplant-naive patients and patients relapsing within 3 years of a first autologous transplant.

Study-level results: Per the authors, repertoire, Treg and microbiota data justify further study.

Starting 14 to 28 days after autologous transplant, ipilimumab 1 mg/kg was given. This clonotype was obtained from a male donor with multiple myeloma. The source was PBMCs, collected in a trial of ipilimumab plus nivolumab as post-transplant consolidation. This chain connects TRBV11-1 to TRBJ2-7, with 8 bases matching TRBD1. In nucleotides, the CDR3 is TGTGCCAGCAGCTTAGAGTCAGGGGGCATGTACGAGCAGTACTTC. This gives the protein CASSLESGGMYEQYF.